These 19 T cell receptor beta chains share one sample of origin, sequenced in a study of cytomegalovirus exposure and HLA in healthy donors. The repertoire was sequenced with immunoSEQ multiplex PCR; TCRdb's copy has only in-frame clones and lacks some. Altogether 200,000 or so clones are present, approximately 87% being singletons, with the ten largest covering 5.5% to 7%. The sample was PBMCs. These receptors came from a woman aged 18-29 years in good health and CMV-seronegative.

The chain joins TRBV9 to TRBJ1-1, with D unclear. The CDR3 has 15 amino acids. V was clipped by 4 bases and J by 7 bases, with 20 bases between them. Germline V CDR1 and CDR2: SGDLS, YYNGEE. The CDR3 sequence: CASSPEISPIREAFF. DNA for the CDR3: TGTGCCAGCAGCCCGGAAATATCACCGATTCGTGAAGCTTTCTTT.

The genes are TRBV6-5 and TRBJ1-1, with D unresolved. With 0 bases removed from V and 2 bases from J, the gap between germline ends came to 7 bases. Germline lookup yields CDR1 MNHEY and CDR2 SVGAGI. The CDR3 sequence is 14 residues long. The CDR3 sequence: CASSYSKSNTEAFF. Here the CDR3 DNA reads TGTGCCAGCAGTTACTCGAAAAGCAACACTGAAGCTTTCTTT.

The J gene is TRBJ2-3, the V gene TRBV9; TRBD1 aligns across 7 bases. Germline CDR1 and CDR2: SGDLS and YYNGEE. This CDR3 is built from 15 residues. The V segment lost 1 base and the J segment 4 bases; nucleotides outside the gene matches: 6. This CDR3 reads CASSVWRGGPDTQYF. CDR3 bases: TGTGCCAGCAGCGTATGGAGAGGGGGCCCAGATACGCAGTATTTT.

V usage is TRBV30 and J usage is TRBJ1-6, with D perhaps matching TRBD1 (6 bases). V shed 1 base and J shed 6 bases, with 16 bases lying between them. The CDR3 is 16 amino acids. Germline CDR1 reads GTSNPN; CDR2 reads SVGIG (reference sequence). The CDR3 protein is CAWSASRTAPNSPLHF. As DNA, the CDR3 is TGTGCCTGGAGTGCTTCCCGGACAGCCCCTAATTCACCCCTCCACTTT.

The DNA of the CDR3 is TGTGCCAGCAGGTTGGGGGGCTACGAGCAGTACTTC. This gives the protein CASRLGGYEQYF. The chain joins TRBV28 to TRBJ2-7, with a possible D match to TRBD2 (6 bases). Trimming left V 6 bases short and J 3 bases short, with 9 bases between. This CDR3 spans 12 amino acids. Germline loops: CDR1 MDHEN, CDR2 SYDVKM.

This chain joins TRBV6-1 and TRBJ2-3; D is uncertain. The CDR3 sequence is 15 residues long. Germline CDR1 is MNHNS and CDR2 is SASEGT. V lost 1 base, J lost 2 bases, and 10 bases lay in between. Here the CDR3 reads CASSEEVRITDTQYF. The CDR3 DNA reads as TGTGCCAGCAGTGAAGAAGTGCGTATCACAGATACGCAGTATTTT.

This clone was picked up one time. The chain is built from TRBV6-6 and TRBJ2-7, with TRBD1 matching 9 bases. J gave up 5 bases and V 1 base, and 9 bases lay outside the gene matches. The germline CDR1 and CDR2 sequences are MNHNY and SVGAGI (reference sequence). The CDR3 has 16 amino acids. In DNA form, the CDR3 reads TGTGCCAGCAGTTACTTGTCAACAGGGGGCTACGACGAGCAGTACTTC. This codes for CASSYLSTGGYDEQYF.

The chain employs TRBV5-1 and TRBJ1-2; 7 nucleotides agree with TRBD1. The J segment lost 5 bases and the V segment lost 4 bases, leaving 8 bases of the junction unmatched. CDR1 and CDR2 (germline): SGHRS, YFSETQ. The CDR3 loop spans 14 amino acids. The CDR3 nucleotides are TGCGCCAGCAGCCCCGGGACAGAAAGTTATGGCTACACCTTC. This codes for CASSPGTESYGYTF.

The rearrangement joins TRBV4-2 to TRBJ2-2; 15 bases line up with TRBD2. This CDR3 comprises 18 residues. J gave up 4 bases and V 5 bases, and 8 bases lay outside the gene matches. Germline V lookup: CDR1 LGHNA, CDR2 YNFKEQ. The CDR3: CASSESGLAGGPTGELFF. The DNA for the CDR3 is TGTGCCAGCAGCGAATCGGGACTAGCGGGAGGTCCCACCGGGGAGCTGTTTTTT.

This chain links TRBV2 with TRBJ2-2; 9 bases match TRBD2. CDR3 length equals 15 residues. Germline assignment: CDR1 SNHLY and CDR2 FYNNEI. V trimming: 8 bases; J trimming: 7 bases; junction bases outside the gene matches: 11. The CDR3 protein is CASGLAGGRSGELFF. CDR3 nucleotide sequence: TGTGCCAGCGGGCTGGCGGGGGGGCGAAGCGGGGAGCTGTTTTTT. Supplemented by reference TRBV2 and TRBJ2-2, the full variable domain reads EPEVTQTPSHQVTQMGQEVILRCVPISNHLYFYWYRQILGQKVEFLVSFYNNEISEKSEIFDDQFSVERPDGSNFTLKIRSTKLEDSAMYFCASGLAGGRSGELFFGEGSRLTVL.

This clone was counted once. The genes are TRBV6-6 and TRBJ1-5; no definite D call. The CDR3 extends over 15 amino acids. CDR1 and CDR2 from the germline V gene are MNHNY and SVGAGI (reference sequence). Between the trimmed V and J ends, which lost 2 bases and 6 bases, there was a span of 14 bases. CDR3 sequence (DNA): TGTGCCAGCAGTTACGAGGTTGGGGTAGGTCAGCCCCAGCATTTT. Its translation is CASSYEVGVGQPQHF.

In this sample, this clone turned up a few times. This chain connects TRBV30 to TRBJ1-2; D remains ambiguous. This CDR3 is 14 amino acids long. Germline assignment: CDR1 GTSNPN and CDR2 SVGIG (reference sequence). V was trimmed by 0 bases and J by 7 bases, leaving 15 bases between them. The CDR3 nucleotides read TGTGCCTGGAGTGTACGGAGGAGCGGTCTTGGCTACACCTTC. Translated, it gives CAWSVRRSGLGYTF.

This sequence joins TRBV27 and TRBJ2-3; 9 bases are shared with TRBD1. Germline V gene data show CDR1 as MNHEY and CDR2 as SMNVEV (reference sequence). The V segment lost 2 bases and the J segment 3 bases; nucleotides outside the gene matches: 9. The CDR3 has 17 amino acids. CDR3 coding DNA: TGTGCCAGCAGTTTAAAGGGACAGGGACCCCTGACAGATACGCAGTATTTT. Its protein is CASSLKGQGPLTDTQYF.

The chain has TRBV5-6 and TRBJ2-1, with D maybe TRBD2 (6 bases). Germline V gene data show CDR1 as SGHDT and CDR2 as YYEEEE. Trimming cost V 0 bases and J 5 bases, with 12 bases left between them. This CDR3 is built from 15 residues. The CDR3: CASSLGLEMDNEQFF. CDR3 nucleotide sequence: TGTGCCAGCAGCTTGGGACTAGAAATGGACAATGAGCAGTTCTTC.

V and J are TRBV7-2 and TRBJ1-5; a possible D gene is TRBD1 (5 bases). V lost 1 base and J lost 3, with 13 bases in between. This CDR3 comprises 16 residues. Per the germline V gene, CDR1 is SGHTA and CDR2 is FQGNSA. CDR3 loop: CASSLEGRLNNQPQHF. The CDR3 DNA sequence: TGTGCCAGCAGCTTAGAGGGGCGGCTCAACAATCAGCCCCAGCATTTT.

In its sample, this clone was seen once. CDR3 loop: CASRPGDPHEQYF. CDR3 coding DNA: TGTGCCAGCAGACCAGGGGACCCCCACGAGCAGTACTTC. The chain joins TRBV7-9 to TRBJ2-7, with a weak D call TRBD1 (6 bases). The CDR3 has 13 residues. The V and J ends lost 6 bases and 5 bases respectively, with 14 bases between them. The germline gives CDR1 SEHNR, CDR2 FQNEAQ (reference sequence).

This clone was observed a handful of times. The chain recombines TRBV7-7 with TRBJ2-1; D may be TRBD1 or TRBD2 (5 bases each). This CDR3 spans 13 amino acids. V dropped 5 bases and J dropped 4 bases, with 9 bases sitting between them. Looked up from germline, CDR1 is SSHAT and CDR2 is FNYEAQ (reference sequence). CDR3 coding DNA: TGTGCCAGCAGCCAGGGACCGTACAATGAGCAGTTCTTC. This translates into CASSQGPYNEQFF.

The V gene is TRBV19, the J gene TRBJ2-5; D not resolved. In germline, CDR1 is LNHDA, CDR2 SQIVND (reference sequence). CDR3 length: 14 amino acids. V lost 5 bases to trimming and J lost 5 bases, with 15 bases between them. CDR3 sequence: CASSARVPDETQYF. CDR3 DNA sequence: TGTGCCAGTAGTGCTAGGGTCCCGGATGAGACCCAGTACTTC.

The V call is TRBV6-5, the J call TRBJ1-2; D possibly corresponds to TRBD1 (5 bases). V lost 6 bases to trimming and J lost 0 bases, with 5 bases between them. From germline, CDR1 is MNHEY and CDR2 SVGAGI. This CDR3 has 12 amino acids. The CDR3: CASRGPNYGYTF. The CDR3 region has the DNA TGTGCCAGCAGGGGGCCTAACTATGGCTACACCTTC.